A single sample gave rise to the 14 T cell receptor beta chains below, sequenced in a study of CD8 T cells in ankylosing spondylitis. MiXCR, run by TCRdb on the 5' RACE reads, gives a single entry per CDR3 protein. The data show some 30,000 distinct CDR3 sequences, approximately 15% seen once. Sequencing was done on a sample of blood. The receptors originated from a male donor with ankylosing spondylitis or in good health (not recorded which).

The CDR3: CASSRDRSTGELFF. Written as DNA, the CDR3 is TGCGCCAGCAGCCGGGACAGGTCCACCGGGGAGCTGTTTTTT. This chain links TRBV4-3 with TRBJ2-2; TRBD1 matches at 8 bases. Per the germline V gene, CDR1 is LGHNA and CDR2 is YSLEER. The V gene end was trimmed by 4 bases and the J gene end by 4 bases; junction bases not matched to a gene: 2. This CDR3 spans 14 amino acids.

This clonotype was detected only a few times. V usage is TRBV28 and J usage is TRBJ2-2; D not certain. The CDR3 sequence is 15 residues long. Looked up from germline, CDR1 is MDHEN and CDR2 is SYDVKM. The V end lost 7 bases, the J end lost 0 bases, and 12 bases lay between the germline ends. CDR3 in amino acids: CASTLPGPNTGELFF. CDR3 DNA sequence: TGTGCCAGCACTCTCCCGGGCCCGAACACCGGGGAGCTGTTTTTT.

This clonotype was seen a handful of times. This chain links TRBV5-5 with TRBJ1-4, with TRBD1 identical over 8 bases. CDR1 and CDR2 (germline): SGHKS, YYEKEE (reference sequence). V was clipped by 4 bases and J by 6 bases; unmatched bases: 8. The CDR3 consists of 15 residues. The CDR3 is CASSEDRVRDEKLFF. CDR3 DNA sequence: TGTGCCAGCAGCGAGGACAGGGTTCGGGATGAAAAACTGTTTTTT.

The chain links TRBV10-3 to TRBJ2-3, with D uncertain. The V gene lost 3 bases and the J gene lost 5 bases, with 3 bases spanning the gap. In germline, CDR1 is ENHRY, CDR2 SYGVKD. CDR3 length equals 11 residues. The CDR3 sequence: CAISERDTQYF. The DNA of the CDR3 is TGTGCCATCAGTGAAAGAGATACGCAGTATTTT.

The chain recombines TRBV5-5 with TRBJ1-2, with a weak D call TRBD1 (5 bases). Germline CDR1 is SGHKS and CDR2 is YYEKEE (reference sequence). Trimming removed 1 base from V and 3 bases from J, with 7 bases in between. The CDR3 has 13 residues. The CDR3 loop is CASSLLGDYGYTF. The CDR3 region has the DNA TGTGCCAGCAGCTTGTTAGGGGACTATGGCTACACCTTC.

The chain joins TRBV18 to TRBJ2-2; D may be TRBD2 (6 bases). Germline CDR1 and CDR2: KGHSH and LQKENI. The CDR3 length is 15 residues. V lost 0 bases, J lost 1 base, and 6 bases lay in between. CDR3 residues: CASSPPRGNTGELFF. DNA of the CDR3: TGTGCCAGCTCACCACCGCGGGGGAACACCGGGGAGCTGTTTTTT.

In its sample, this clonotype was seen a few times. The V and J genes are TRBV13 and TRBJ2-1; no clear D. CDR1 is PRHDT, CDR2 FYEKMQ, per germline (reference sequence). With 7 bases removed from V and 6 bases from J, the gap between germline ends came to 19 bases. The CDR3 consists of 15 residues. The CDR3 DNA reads TGTGCCAGCACATTACGGCCCGTGGGGTTCAATGAGCAGTTCTTC. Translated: CASTLRPVGFNEQFF.

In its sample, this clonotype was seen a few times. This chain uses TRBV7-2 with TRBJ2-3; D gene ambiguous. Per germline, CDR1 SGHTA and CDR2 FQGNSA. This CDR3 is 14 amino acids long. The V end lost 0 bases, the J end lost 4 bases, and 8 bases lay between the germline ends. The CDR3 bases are TGTGCCAGCAGCTTAGCAGCCACTTCAGATACGCAGTATTTT. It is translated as CASSLAATSDTQYF.

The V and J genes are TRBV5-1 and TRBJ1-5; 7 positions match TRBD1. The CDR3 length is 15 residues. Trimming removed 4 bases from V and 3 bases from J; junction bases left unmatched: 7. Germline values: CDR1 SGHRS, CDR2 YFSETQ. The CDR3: CASSGDRSNNQPQHF. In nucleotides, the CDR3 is TGCGCCAGCAGCGGGGACAGAAGTAACAATCAGCCCCAGCATTTT.

The CDR3: CASSRQGSITEAFF. The CDR3 DNA sequence: TGTGCCAGCAGCAGACAGGGTAGTATCACTGAAGCTTTCTTT. The chain has TRBV12-3 or TRBV12-4 and TRBJ1-1; 7 bases agree with TRBD1. Trimming at V came to 6 bases and at J to 4 bases, leaving 8 bases not matched to a gene. The length of the CDR3 is 14 residues.

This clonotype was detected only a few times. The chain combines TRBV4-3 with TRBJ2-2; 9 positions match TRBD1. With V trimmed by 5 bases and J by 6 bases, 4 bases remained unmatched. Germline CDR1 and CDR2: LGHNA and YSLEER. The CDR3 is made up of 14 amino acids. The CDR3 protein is CASSTRQGAGELFF. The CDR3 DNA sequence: TGCGCCAGCAGCACCCGACAGGGGGCCGGGGAGCTGTTTTTT.

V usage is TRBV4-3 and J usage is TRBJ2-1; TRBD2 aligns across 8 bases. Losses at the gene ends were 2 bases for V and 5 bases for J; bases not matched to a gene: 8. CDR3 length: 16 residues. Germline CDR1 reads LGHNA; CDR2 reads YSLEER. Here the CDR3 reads CASSQYSGSPHNEQFF. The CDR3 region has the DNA TGCGCCAGCAGCCAATACAGCGGGAGTCCCCACAATGAGCAGTTCTTC.

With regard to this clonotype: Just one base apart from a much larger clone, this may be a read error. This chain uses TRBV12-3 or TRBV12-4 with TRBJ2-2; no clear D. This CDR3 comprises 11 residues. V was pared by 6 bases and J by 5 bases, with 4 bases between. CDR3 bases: TGTGCCAGCAGATTAACCGGGGAGCTGTTTTTT. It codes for CASRLTGELFF.

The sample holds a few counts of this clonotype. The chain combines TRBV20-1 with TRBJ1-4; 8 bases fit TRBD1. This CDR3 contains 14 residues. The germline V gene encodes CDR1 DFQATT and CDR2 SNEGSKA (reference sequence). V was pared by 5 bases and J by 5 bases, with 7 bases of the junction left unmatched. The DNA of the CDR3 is TGCAGTGCTCAGACAGGGGCGCAAAATGAAAAACTGTTTTTT. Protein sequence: CSAQTGAQNEKLFF.